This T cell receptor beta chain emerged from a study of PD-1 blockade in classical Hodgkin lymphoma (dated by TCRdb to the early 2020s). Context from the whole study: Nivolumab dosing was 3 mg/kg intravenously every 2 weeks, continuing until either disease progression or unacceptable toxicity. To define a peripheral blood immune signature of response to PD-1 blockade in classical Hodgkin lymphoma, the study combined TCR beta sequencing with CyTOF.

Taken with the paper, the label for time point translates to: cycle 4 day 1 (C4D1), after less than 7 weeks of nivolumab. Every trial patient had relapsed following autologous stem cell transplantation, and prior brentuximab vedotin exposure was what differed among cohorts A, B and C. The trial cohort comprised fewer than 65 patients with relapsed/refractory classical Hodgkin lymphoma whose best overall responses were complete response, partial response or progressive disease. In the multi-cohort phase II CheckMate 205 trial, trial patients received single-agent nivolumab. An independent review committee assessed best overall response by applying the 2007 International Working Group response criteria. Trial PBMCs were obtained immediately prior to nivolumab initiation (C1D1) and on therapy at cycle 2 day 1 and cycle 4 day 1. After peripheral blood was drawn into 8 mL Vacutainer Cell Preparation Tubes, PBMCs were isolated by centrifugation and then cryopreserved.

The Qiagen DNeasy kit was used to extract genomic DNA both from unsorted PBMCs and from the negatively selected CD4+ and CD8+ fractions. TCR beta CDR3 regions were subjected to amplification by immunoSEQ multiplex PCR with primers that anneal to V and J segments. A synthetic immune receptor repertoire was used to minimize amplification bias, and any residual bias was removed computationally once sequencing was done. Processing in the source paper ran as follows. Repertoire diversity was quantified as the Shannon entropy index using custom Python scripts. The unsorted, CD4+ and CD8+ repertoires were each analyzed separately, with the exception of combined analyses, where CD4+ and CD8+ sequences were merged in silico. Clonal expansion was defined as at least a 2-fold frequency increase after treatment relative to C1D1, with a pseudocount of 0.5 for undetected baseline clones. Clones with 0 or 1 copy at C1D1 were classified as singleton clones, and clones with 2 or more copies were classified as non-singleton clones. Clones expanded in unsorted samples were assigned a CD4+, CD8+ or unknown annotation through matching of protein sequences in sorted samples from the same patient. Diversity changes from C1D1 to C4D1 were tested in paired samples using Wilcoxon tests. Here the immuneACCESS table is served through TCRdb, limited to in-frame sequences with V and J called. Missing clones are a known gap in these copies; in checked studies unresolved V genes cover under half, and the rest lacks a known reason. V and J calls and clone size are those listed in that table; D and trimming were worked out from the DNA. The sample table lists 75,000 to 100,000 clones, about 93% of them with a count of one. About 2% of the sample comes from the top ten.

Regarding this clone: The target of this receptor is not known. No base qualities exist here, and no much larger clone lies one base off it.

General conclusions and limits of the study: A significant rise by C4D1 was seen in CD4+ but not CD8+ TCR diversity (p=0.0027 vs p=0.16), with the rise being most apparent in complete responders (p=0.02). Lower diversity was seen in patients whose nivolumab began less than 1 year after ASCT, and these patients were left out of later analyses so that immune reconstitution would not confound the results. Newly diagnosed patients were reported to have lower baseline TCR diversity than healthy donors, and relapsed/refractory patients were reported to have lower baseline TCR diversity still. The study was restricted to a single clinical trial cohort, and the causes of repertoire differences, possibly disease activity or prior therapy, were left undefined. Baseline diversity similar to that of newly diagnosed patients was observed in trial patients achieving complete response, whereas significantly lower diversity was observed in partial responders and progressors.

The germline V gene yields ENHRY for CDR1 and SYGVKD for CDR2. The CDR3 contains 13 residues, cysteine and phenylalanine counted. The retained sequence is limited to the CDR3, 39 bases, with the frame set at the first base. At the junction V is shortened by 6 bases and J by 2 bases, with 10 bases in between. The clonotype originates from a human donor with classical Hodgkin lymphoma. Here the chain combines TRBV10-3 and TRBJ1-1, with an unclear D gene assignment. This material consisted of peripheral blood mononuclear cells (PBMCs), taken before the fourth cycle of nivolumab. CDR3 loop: CAIRPQLNTEAFF. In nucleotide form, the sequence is TGTGCCATCAGGCCTCAGCTTAACACTGAAGCTTTCTTT.